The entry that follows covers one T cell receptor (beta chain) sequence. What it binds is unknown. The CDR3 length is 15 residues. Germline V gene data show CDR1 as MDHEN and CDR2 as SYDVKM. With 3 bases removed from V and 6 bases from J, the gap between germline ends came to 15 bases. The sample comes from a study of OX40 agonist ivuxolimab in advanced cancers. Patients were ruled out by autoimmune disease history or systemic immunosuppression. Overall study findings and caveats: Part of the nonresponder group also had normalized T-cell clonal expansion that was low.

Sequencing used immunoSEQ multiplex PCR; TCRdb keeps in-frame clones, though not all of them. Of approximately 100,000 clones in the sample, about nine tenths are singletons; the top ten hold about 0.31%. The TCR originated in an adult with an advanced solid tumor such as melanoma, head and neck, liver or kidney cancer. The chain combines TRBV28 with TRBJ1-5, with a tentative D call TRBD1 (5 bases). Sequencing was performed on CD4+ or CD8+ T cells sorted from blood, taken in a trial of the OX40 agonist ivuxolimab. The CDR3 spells CASSFGGKGAQPQHF. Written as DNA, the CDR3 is TGTGCCAGCAGTTTTGGGGGGAAAGGGGCTCAGCCCCAGCATTTT.